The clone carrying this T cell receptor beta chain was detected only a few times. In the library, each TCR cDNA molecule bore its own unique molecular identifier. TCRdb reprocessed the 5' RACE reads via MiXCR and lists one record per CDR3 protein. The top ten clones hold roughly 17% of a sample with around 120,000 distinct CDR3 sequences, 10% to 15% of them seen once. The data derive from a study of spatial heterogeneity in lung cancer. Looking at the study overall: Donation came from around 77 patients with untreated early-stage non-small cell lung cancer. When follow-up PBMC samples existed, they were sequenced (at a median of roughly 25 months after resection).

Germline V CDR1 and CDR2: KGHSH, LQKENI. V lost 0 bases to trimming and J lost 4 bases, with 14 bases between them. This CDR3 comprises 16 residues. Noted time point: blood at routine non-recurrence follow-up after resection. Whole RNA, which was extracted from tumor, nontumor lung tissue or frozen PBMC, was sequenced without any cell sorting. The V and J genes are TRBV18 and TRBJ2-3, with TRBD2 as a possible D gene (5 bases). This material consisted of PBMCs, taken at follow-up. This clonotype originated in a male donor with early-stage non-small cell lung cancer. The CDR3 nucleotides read TGTGCCAGCTCACCACCGTCGGGGTCCCGAGCAGATACGCAGTATTTT. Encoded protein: CASSPPSGSRADTQYF. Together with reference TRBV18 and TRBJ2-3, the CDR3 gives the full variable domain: NAGVMQNPRHLVRRRGQEARLRCSPMKGHSHVYWYRQLPEEGLKFMVYLQKENIIDESGMPKERFSAEFPKEGPSILRIQQVVRGDSAAYFCASSPPSGSRADTQYFGPGTRLTVL.